This T cell receptor beta chain was retrieved from a study of blood T cell repertoires in COVID-19. The CDR3 totals 10 residues. CDR1 is SQVTM, CDR2 ANQGSEA, per germline. Comments on this clone: At one boundary the junction diverges from the germline segment, which might be a read error.

TCRdb's table, derived via immunoSEQ multiplex PCR, lists solely in-frame clones and lacks some. The sample yields 150,000 to 200,000 clones, around four fifths seen once. This chain connects TRBV29-1 to TRBJ2-1; 12 nucleotides agree with TRBD1. The TCR was taken from a woman in her 70s with COVID-19, enrolled during active disease. The sample was peripheral blood. The CDR3 region is CSGGTGGLIF. CDR3 nucleotides: TGCAGCGGCGGGACAGGGGGCTTGATCTTC.